The clone carrying this T cell receptor beta chain was counted only a few times. The sample holds other DNA sequences that translate to the same CDR3. The data stem from a study of blood T cell repertoires in COVID-19. Study information: Samples representing acute and convalescent COVID-19 were sourced from the United States, Italy and Spain. In each case, the material was cDNA or gDNA derived from T cells, B-cell-depleted T cells, or PBMCs.

Original handling: Estimation of nucleated cell counts was performed using reference gene primer amplification. Generated by immunoSEQ multiplex PCR, the TCRdb table keeps only in-frame clones and is missing some. That table furnishes V, J and clone size, whereas the DNA furnished D and trimming. The sample gives some 400,000 clones, around 87% of which show up once; under 3% is in the top ten. V shed 5 bases, J shed 4 bases, and the junction held 4 bases outside the gene matches. CDR1 is SNHLY and CDR2 is FYNNEI in the germline V gene. The length of the CDR3 is 14 residues. This sequence was found in a human donor in a cohort sampled during active COVID-19. This sequence joins TRBV2 and TRBJ1-5, with TRBD1 identical over 8 bases. Sample: peripheral blood. The DNA for the CDR3 is TGTGCCAGCAGTCTGACAGGGGATAATCAGCCCCAGCATTTT. Amino acid sequence: CASSLTGDNQPQHF.